Below, 32 T cell receptor beta chains from the same sample are listed, as sequenced in a study of blood T cell repertoires in COVID-19. Repertoires were generated with immunoSEQ multiplex PCR, while TCRdb's copy carries only in-frame clones and drops some. The sample includes around 250,000 clones, approximately 82% of them seen just once. What was sequenced was peripheral blood. The receptor set was obtained from a woman over 75 with acute or convalescent COVID-19.

The chain recombines TRBV5-8 with TRBJ1-1; the D gene is possibly TRBD1 (5 bases). The CDR3 consists of 14 residues. Trimming stripped 0 bases from V and 5 bases from J, with 11 bases between. Per the germline V gene, CDR1 is SGHTS and CDR2 is YDEGEE. The CDR3: CASSLVGAKTEAFF. CDR3 coding DNA: TGTGCCAGCAGCTTGGTAGGGGCGAAGACTGAAGCTTTCTTT.

V is TRBV19 and J is TRBJ2-5; 13 bases fit TRBD2. Germline V gives CDR1 LNHDA, CDR2 SQIVND (reference sequence). The V and J ends lost 4 bases and 3 bases, in that order; junction bases with no gene match: 2. The CDR3 contains 15 residues. Written as DNA, the CDR3 is TGTGCCAGTAGTAGGACTAGCGGGGGAAAAGAGACCCAGTACTTC. Its translation is CASSRTSGGKETQYF.

V is TRBV5-1 and J is TRBJ1-2; 7 nucleotides line up with TRBD1. Trimming cost V 4 bases and J 4 bases; bases outside gene matches: 4. Germline V gene sequence: CDR1 SGHRS, CDR2 YFSETQ. This CDR3 has 13 residues. CDR3 loop: CASSPGQTYGYTF. CDR3 coding DNA: TGCGCCAGCAGCCCGGGACAGACCTATGGCTACACCTTC.

The genes are TRBV11-1 and TRBJ2-1; a possible D gene is TRBD2 (6 bases). This CDR3 spans 14 amino acids. Germline-derived CDR1 and CDR2 are SGHAT and FQDESV (reference sequence). With 5 bases removed from V and 3 bases from J, the gap between germline ends came to 11 bases. In DNA form, the CDR3 reads TGTGCCAGCAGCCTCGGGGGTTACTACAATGAGCAGTTCTTC. Translated, it gives CASSLGGYYNEQFF. The variable domain in full, completed from reference TRBV11-1 and TRBJ2-1, reads EAEVAQSPRYKITEKSQAVAFWCDPISGHATLYWYRQILGQGPELLVQFQDESVVDDSQLPKDRFSAERLKGVDSTLKIQPAELGDSAMYLCASSLGGYYNEQFFGPGTRLTVL.

The chain employs TRBV20-1 and TRBJ2-2; 9 bases agree with TRBD2. CDR1 and CDR2 (germline): DFQATT, SNEGSKA (reference sequence). Trimming cost V 3 bases and J 0 bases; bases outside gene matches: 2. This CDR3 contains 15 residues. In nucleotides, the CDR3 is TGCAGTGCTAGTAGCGGGAGTTCGAACACCGGGGAGCTGTTTTTT. This codes for CSASSGSSNTGELFF.

The chain joins TRBV4-3 to TRBJ2-7; weak D call: TRBD1 (6 bases). Germline V gives CDR1 LGHNA, CDR2 YSLEER. The germline V and J ends were trimmed by 0 bases and 2 bases, with 8 bases remaining between them. The length of the CDR3 is 14 residues. The CDR3 region has the DNA TGCGCCAGCAGCCAAGACAGGGGCACCTACGAGCAGTACTTC. It specifies CASSQDRGTYEQYF.

This rearrangement joins TRBV7-9 to TRBJ2-2, with a possible D match to TRBD2 (6 bases). This CDR3 region has 14 residues. From germline, CDR1 is SEHNR and CDR2 FQNEAQ (reference sequence). V was shortened by 3 bases and J by 6 bases, with 11 bases between the two germline ends. The CDR3 DNA is TGTGCCAGCAGCTTCGCGGGGATAGCCGGGGAGCTGTTTTTT. Translating gives CASSFAGIAGELFF.

The rearrangement joins TRBV2 to TRBJ1-2, with TRBD1 as a possible D gene (6 bases). CDR3 length: 14 amino acids. Germline-derived CDR1 and CDR2 are SNHLY and FYNNEI. V lost 3 bases to trimming and J lost 4 bases, with 12 bases between them. The DNA of the CDR3 is TGTGCCAGCAGTGATCAGGGGACGGCCTATGGCTACACCTTC. It codes for CASSDQGTAYGYTF.

The V and J genes are TRBV6-2 or TRBV6-3 and TRBJ2-1, with 7 positions matching TRBD2. Germline lookup yields CDR1 MNHEY and CDR2 SVGEGT. The length of the CDR3 is 16 residues. Germline trimming cut 0 bases from V and 7 bases from J; bases unmatched to any gene: 9. The CDR3 here is CASSYSNARGRNEQFF. CDR3 coding DNA: TGTGCCAGCAGTTACTCGAATGCTCGCGGGAGAAATGAGCAGTTCTTC.

The rearrangement joins TRBV19 to TRBJ2-2; 9 bases agree with TRBD2. Trimming removed 6 bases from V and 4 bases from J; junction bases left unmatched: 9. The germline V gene has CDR1 LNHDA and CDR2 SQIVND (reference sequence). The CDR3 is 16 residues long. The CDR3: CASRPTSGVGTGELFF. The CDR3, as DNA: TGTGCCAGTAGACCGACTAGCGGAGTCGGCACCGGGGAGCTGTTTTTT.

CDR3 DNA: TGCAGTGCTAGTACGACTAGCGGGAGCTTCTCCTACGAGCAGTACTTC. This gives the protein CSASTTSGSFSYEQYF. The V call is TRBV20-1, the J call TRBJ2-7; 12 bases map to TRBD2. The CDR3 spans 16 residues. The germline V gene encodes CDR1 DFQATT and CDR2 SNEGSKA (reference sequence). V dropped 3 bases and J dropped 0; count of bases not matched to a gene: 6.

The sample holds a few counts of this clone. The V gene is TRBV29-1, the J gene TRBJ2-7; 8 bases are shared with TRBD1. From germline, CDR1 is SQVTM and CDR2 ANQGSEA. The CDR3 has 15 amino acids. Losses at the gene ends were 7 bases for V and 3 bases for J; bases not matched to a gene: 14. In nucleotides, the CDR3 is TGCAGCGGGTACCTCTTGACAGGGGTAGTCTACGAGCAGTACTTC. Translating gives CSGYLLTGVVYEQYF.

V usage is TRBV11-2 and J usage is TRBJ1-2; D may be TRBD1 (5 bases). Germline V gene lookup returns CDR1 SGHAT and CDR2 FQNNGV. The V gene lost 5 bases and the J gene lost 14 bases, with 27 bases spanning the gap. This CDR3 is built from 15 residues. The CDR3 spells CASSPGARGRDPNTF. The CDR3 nucleotides read TGTGCCAGCAGCCCTGGTGCTCGGGGGAGGGACCCCAATACCTTC.

The chain couples TRBV2 to TRBJ1-3; D is undetermined. CDR1 and CDR2 (germline): SNHLY, FYNNEI. The CDR3 extends over 13 amino acids. V was clipped by 2 bases and J by 4 bases, with 6 bases between them. Here the CDR3 reads CASSEYRGNTIYF. The CDR3 DNA reads TGTGCCAGCAGTGAATACCGGGGAAACACCATATATTTT. The variable domain in full, completed from reference TRBV2 and TRBJ1-3, reads EPEVTQTPSHQVTQMGQEVILRCVPISNHLYFYWYRQILGQKVEFLVSFYNNEISEKSEIFDDQFSVERPDGSNFTLKIRSTKLEDSAMYFCASSEYRGNTIYFGEGSWLTVV.

The table lists this clone with a few counts. This chain connects TRBV5-5 to TRBJ1-2; D is possibly TRBD1 (6 bases). Germline V CDR1 and CDR2: SGHKS, YYEKEE (reference sequence). V lost 4 bases to trimming and J lost 4 bases, with 23 bases between them. This CDR3 spans 17 amino acids. The CDR3 DNA follows: TGTGCCAGCAGCCTAGTCGGGACACATCCGGTGGGCTATGGCTACACCTTC. Encoded protein: CASSLVGTHPVGYGYTF.

The V gene is TRBV6-5, the J gene TRBJ2-7, with TRBD2 as a possible D gene (5 bases). In germline, CDR1 is MNHEY, CDR2 SVGAGI. This CDR3 region has 16 residues. Trimming took 1 base from V and 7 from J, leaving 20 bases between them. CDR3 residues: CASSYLSGNGVMEQYF. DNA for the CDR3: TGTGCCAGCAGTTACTTATCCGGGAATGGGGTTATGGAGCAGTACTTC.

J is TRBJ2-7 and V is TRBV5-1, with D possibly matching TRBD2 (5 bases). The length of the CDR3 is 15 residues. CDR1 SGHRS and CDR2 YFSETQ come from the germline V gene. Trimming took 1 base from V and 4 from J, leaving 15 bases between them. The CDR3 sequence is CASSLFGEVGYEQYF. CDR3 sequence (DNA): TGCGCCAGCAGCTTGTTCGGGGAAGTAGGGTACGAGCAGTACTTC.

The chain is built from TRBV6-6 and TRBJ1-1; TRBD1 agrees at 10 bases. The CDR3 runs to 13 residues. Trimming at V came to 6 bases and at J to 7 bases, leaving 5 bases not matched to a gene. CDR1 and CDR2 (germline): MNHNY, SVGAGI (reference sequence). CDR3 region: CASSYGQGVEAFF. The CDR3 bases are TGTGCCAGCAGCTATGGACAGGGGGTTGAAGCTTTCTTT.

The chain joins TRBV4-1 to TRBJ2-1, with TRBD2 matching over 14 bases. The germline V gene has CDR1 MGHRA and CDR2 YSYEKL. Trimming at V came to 4 bases and at J to 5 bases, leaving 7 bases not matched to a gene. The CDR3 length is 17 residues. The CDR3 DNA is TGCGCCAGCAGCCCTCGACTAGCGGGGGGGGATAACAATGAGCAGTTCTTC. This sequence encodes CASSPRLAGGDNNEQFF.

In its sample, this clone was seen once. The CDR3 spells CASSPRDEQFF. The CDR3 nucleotides read TGTGCCAGCTCACCGCGGGATGAGCAGTTCTTC. This sequence joins TRBV18 and TRBJ2-1; D is possibly TRBD2 (5 bases). This CDR3 is 11 amino acids long. V lost 3 bases and J lost 8, with 5 bases in between. Per the germline V gene, CDR1 is KGHSH and CDR2 is LQKENI.

The chain employs TRBV7-2 and TRBJ2-3; the match to TRBD2 covers 9 bases. This CDR3 region has 15 residues. CDR1 and CDR2 (germline): SGHTA, FQGNSA. The ends lost 1 base at V and 3 bases at J; junction bases unmatched: 2. For the CDR3, the DNA is TGTGCCAGCAGCTTAGTTAGCGGGGGTACAGATACGCAGTATTTT. The encoded protein is CASSLVSGGTDTQYF.

The CDR3 nucleotides read TGTGCCAGCAGCCAAGAGAGACTAGCGGGGACGGGTGAGCAGTTCTTC. Translation: CASSQERLAGTGEQFF. J is TRBJ2-1 and V is TRBV14, with 11 bases aligning to TRBD2. After removal of 0 bases from V and 9 bases from J, the junction contained 7 bases not matched to a gene. CDR3 length: 16 amino acids. The germline V gene encodes CDR1 SGHDN and CDR2 FVKESK.

This chain uses TRBV4-2 with TRBJ2-5, with 9 bases lining up with TRBD1. The V and J ends lost 4 bases and 2 bases, in that order; junction bases with no gene match: 5. The CDR3 runs to 15 residues. CDR1 is LGHNA, CDR2 YNFKEQ, per germline. DNA of the CDR3: TGTGCCAGCAGCCCAACCGACAGGGGGCAAGAGACCCAGTACTTC. Amino acid sequence: CASSPTDRGQETQYF.

This clone came up many times. This sequence joins TRBV28 and TRBJ1-2; D possibly corresponds to TRBD1 (5 bases). The V and J ends lost 2 bases and 4 bases respectively, with 11 bases between them. This CDR3 is built from 14 residues. Germline V gene lookup returns CDR1 MDHEN and CDR2 SYDVKM. The CDR3 sequence: CASSLRGQTYGYTF. CDR3 sequence (DNA): TGTGCCAGCAGTTTAAGGGGTCAGACCTATGGCTACACCTTC.

The chain recombines TRBV7-2 with TRBJ2-3; D is ambiguous. Germline V gene lookup returns CDR1 SGHTA and CDR2 FQGNSA. CDR3 size: 14 residues. Trimming removed 4 bases from V and 3 bases from J, with 11 bases in between. The CDR3 DNA follows: TGTGCCAGCAGCTCGACTGCACTGACAGATACGCAGTATTTT. It codes for CASSSTALTDTQYF.

This clone was detected only once. J is TRBJ1-1 and V is TRBV11-2; D possibly corresponds to TRBD1 (5 bases). This CDR3 contains 14 residues. V was cut by 5 bases and J by 4 bases, with 14 bases left in between. Germline CDR1 reads SGHAT; CDR2 reads FQNNGV. DNA for the CDR3: TGTGCCAGCAGCGCGGGACCAGTGGGCACTGAAGCTTTCTTT. Translating gives CASSAGPVGTEAFF.

The rearrangement joins TRBV19 to TRBJ2-1; 8 bases align to TRBD2. The CDR3 runs 15 residues. The ends lost 7 bases at V and 4 bases at J; junction bases unmatched: 9. In germline, CDR1 is LNHDA, CDR2 SQIVND (reference sequence). The CDR3: CASTATSGTYNEQFF. Written as DNA, the CDR3 is TGTGCCAGTACCGCTACTAGCGGTACTTACAATGAGCAGTTCTTC.

This clone has just a few counts. V is TRBV11-2 and J is TRBJ1-5; TRBD1 agrees at 8 bases. Germline CDR1 SGHAT, CDR2 FQNNGV. The CDR3 is made up of 14 amino acids. V lost 5 bases to trimming and J lost 5 bases; unmatched junction nucleotides: 5. CDR3 sequence (DNA): TGTGCCAGCAGCCTCTCACAGGGGGATCAGCCCCAGCATTTT. It codes for CASSLSQGDQPQHF.

The chain has TRBV5-1 and TRBJ2-1; 9 nucleotides agree with TRBD2. Germline CDR1 and CDR2: SGHRS and YFSETQ. After removal of 4 bases from V and 5 bases from J, the junction contained 7 bases not matched to a gene. CDR3 length: 15 residues. This CDR3 reads CASSLFSSGDNEQFF. For the CDR3, the DNA is TGCGCCAGCAGCCTCTTCTCTAGCGGGGACAATGAGCAGTTCTTC.

CDR3 DNA sequence: TGTGCCAGCAGTTTATCGAGAACGACATCGTTGTTCACCTTC. It is translated as CASSLSRTTSLFTF. The chain couples TRBV27 to TRBJ1-2; D unclear. The CDR3 has 14 residues. Per germline, CDR1 MNHEY and CDR2 SMNVEV (reference sequence). Trimming pared 0 bases from V and 13 bases from J, leaving 18 bases between.

The rearrangement links TRBV29-1 to TRBJ1-2, with unresolved D. Germline CDR1 and CDR2: SQVTM and ANQGSEA. V dropped 3 bases and J dropped 8 bases, with 19 bases sitting between them. This CDR3 comprises 14 residues. This CDR3 is CSVEPTGFAWGYTF. The CDR3, as DNA: TGCAGCGTTGAGCCGACGGGTTTCGCTTGGGGCTACACCTTC.

The chain links TRBV15 to TRBJ2-7; D is unresolved. Germline V gene data show CDR1 as LNHNV and CDR2 as YYDKDF (reference sequence). Trimming removed 0 bases from V and 5 bases from J, with 14 bases in between. The CDR3 length is 15 residues. The CDR3 DNA reads as TGTGCCACCAGCAGAGATCTGCGGATCCAGAACGAGCAGTACTTC. Translating it yields CATSRDLRIQNEQYF.